This T cell receptor (beta chain) was identified during a study of blood T cell repertoires in COVID-19. Across the whole study: PBMCs, B-cell-depleted T cells, or T cells provided the cDNA or gDNA that made up the material.

V lost 6 bases and J 0 bases, leaving 18 bases between the germline ends. There are 17 residues in the CDR3. Germline V lookup: CDR1 MDHEN, CDR2 SYDVKM. Original methodology: Scientists estimated how many nucleated cells there were by amplifying reference gene primers. Clones were read by immunoSEQ multiplex PCR, and TCRdb kept only the in-frame ones, dropping some. V, J and clone size reflect that table, while D and trimming were determined from the DNA. Counted here are nearly 110,000 clones, approximately 90% occurring once; the ten biggest clones make up approximately 1.3%. V gene TRBV28 combines with J gene TRBJ1-3; the D is unclear. Sample: peripheral blood. The receptor was derived from a woman in her thirties with acute or convalescent COVID-19. The CDR3 coding sequence is TGTGCCAGCAGAAATATTCATCAGCGATACTCTGGAAACACCATATATTTT. It yields the protein CASRNIHQRYSGNTIYF.